This entry lists 3 T cell receptor beta chains sequenced from one sample in a study of MAIT cells during Salmonella Paratyphi A infection. Each CDR3 protein gets one entry after TCRdb re-called the 5' RACE reads with MiXCR. Among a few hundred distinct CDR3 sequences listed, 42% were seen once. Time point given: healthy control first sampling. The MAIT cell gate was Valpha7.2+ CD161+ T cells, sorted by flow cytometry. The material sequenced was MAIT cells from PBMCs. These TCRs come from an adult in good health.

The CDR3 region has the DNA TGCGCCAGCAGCCAGACAACAGCGAACACTGAAGCTTTCTTT. As protein: CASSQTTANTEAFF. The chain employs TRBV4-3 and TRBJ1-1; D is unresolved. This CDR3 has 14 residues. Trimming pared 3 bases from V and 1 base from J, leaving 9 bases between. The germline V gene encodes CDR1 LGHNA and CDR2 YSLEER.

The DNA for the CDR3 is TGTGCCAGCAGTGATGAAGCGTACAATGAGCAGTTCTTC. Amino acids: CASSDEAYNEQFF. The chain combines TRBV6-1 with TRBJ2-1; D is undetermined. In germline, CDR1 is MNHNS, CDR2 SASEGT. This CDR3 is 13 amino acids long. Trimming left V 3 bases short and J 4 bases short, with 7 bases between.

The chain carries TRBV4-2 and TRBJ2-3; 12 nucleotides agree with TRBD2. The CDR3 consists of 18 residues. The germline CDR1 and CDR2 sequences are LGHNA and YNFKEQ. Unmatched junction bases numbered 12, after V lost 4 bases and J lost 4 bases. The CDR3 DNA follows: TGTGCCAGCAGCCCCTCGTCTAGCGGGGGGGCGGGGTCAGATACGCAGTATTTT. It specifies CASSPSSSGGAGSDTQYF.